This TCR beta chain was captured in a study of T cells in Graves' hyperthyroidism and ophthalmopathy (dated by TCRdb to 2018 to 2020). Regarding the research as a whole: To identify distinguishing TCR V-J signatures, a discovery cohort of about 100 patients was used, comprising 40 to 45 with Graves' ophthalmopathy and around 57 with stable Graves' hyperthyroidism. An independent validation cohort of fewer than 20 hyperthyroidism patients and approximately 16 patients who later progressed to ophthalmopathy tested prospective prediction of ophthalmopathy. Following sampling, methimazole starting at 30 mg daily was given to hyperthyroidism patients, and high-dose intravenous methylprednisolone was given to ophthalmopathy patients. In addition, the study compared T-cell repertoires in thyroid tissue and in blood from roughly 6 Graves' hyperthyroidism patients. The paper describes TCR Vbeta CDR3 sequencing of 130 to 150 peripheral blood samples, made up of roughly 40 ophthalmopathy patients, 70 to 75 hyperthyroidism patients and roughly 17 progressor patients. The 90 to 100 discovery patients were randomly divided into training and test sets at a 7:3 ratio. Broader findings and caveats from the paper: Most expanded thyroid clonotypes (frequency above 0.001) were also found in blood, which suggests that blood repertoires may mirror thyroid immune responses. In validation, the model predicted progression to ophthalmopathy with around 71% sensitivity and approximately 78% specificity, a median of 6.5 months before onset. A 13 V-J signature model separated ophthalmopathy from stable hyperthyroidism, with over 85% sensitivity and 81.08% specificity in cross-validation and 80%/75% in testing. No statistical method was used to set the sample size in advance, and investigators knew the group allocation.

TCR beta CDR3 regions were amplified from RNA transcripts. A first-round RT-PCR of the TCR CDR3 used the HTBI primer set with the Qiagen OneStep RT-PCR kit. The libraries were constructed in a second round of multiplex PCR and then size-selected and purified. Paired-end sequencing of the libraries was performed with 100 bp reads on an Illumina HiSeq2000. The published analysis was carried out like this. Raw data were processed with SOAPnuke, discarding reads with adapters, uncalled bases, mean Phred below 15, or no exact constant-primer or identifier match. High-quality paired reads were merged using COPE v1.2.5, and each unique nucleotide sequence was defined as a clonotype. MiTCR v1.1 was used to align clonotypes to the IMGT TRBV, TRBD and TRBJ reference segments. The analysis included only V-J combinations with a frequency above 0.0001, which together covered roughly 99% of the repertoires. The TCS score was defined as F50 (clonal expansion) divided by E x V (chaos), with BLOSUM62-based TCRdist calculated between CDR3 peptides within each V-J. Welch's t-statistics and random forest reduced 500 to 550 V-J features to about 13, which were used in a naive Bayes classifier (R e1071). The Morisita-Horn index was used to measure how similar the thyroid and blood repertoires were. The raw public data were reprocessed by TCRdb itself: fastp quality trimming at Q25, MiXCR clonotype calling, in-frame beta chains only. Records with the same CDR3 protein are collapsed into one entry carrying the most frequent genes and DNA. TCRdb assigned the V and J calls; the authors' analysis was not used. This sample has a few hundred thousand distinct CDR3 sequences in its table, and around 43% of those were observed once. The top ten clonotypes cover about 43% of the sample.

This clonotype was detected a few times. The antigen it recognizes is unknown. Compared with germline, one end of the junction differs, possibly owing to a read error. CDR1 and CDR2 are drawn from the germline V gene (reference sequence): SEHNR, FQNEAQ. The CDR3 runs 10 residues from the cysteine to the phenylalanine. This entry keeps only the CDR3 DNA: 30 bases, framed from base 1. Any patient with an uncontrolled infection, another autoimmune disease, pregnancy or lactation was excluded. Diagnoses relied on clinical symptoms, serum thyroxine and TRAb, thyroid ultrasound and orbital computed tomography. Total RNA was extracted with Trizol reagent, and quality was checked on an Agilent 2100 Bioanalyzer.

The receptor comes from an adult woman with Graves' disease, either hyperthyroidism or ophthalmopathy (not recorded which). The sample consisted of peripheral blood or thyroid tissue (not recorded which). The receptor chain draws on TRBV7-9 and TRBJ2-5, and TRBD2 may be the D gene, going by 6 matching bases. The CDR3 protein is CASSLGGRGF. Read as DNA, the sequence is TGTGCCAGCAGCTTAGGAGGCCGGGGGTTC.